Reported below is one T cell receptor (beta chain). Its antigen is not known. This sample is part of a study of PD-1 blockade in classical Hodgkin lymphoma. Whole-study results and caveats: Some patients began nivolumab under 1 year after ASCT. These patients were excluded from later analyses. Compared with healthy donors, newly diagnosed patients reportedly showed lower baseline TCR diversity. The study found that TCR diversity rose significantly by C4D1 in CD4+ but not CD8+ cells. What caused the repertoire differences, perhaps disease activity or prior therapy, remains undefined.

Relapse after autologous stem cell transplantation occurred in every patient, and brentuximab vedotin exposure varied. This CDR3 is 18 amino acids long. Germline V gene sequence: CDR1 GTSNPN, CDR2 SVGIG (reference sequence). Losses at the gene ends were 0 bases for V and 0 bases for J; bases not matched to a gene: 10. Produced via immunoSEQ multiplex PCR; TCRdb's table is partial and in-frame only. This table has about 75,000 clones, more than 85% appearing once. The source material was peripheral blood mononuclear cells (PBMCs), sampled at baseline. The chain is built from TRBV30 and TRBJ1-5, with 8 bases lining up with TRBD1. This receptor was obtained from a human donor with classical Hodgkin lymphoma. The CDR3 sequence: CAWSVQDRVSLSNQPQHF. The CDR3 nucleotides read TGTGCCTGGAGTGTACAGGACAGGGTTTCGCTTAGCAATCAGCCCCAGCATTTT.